This passage covers 17 T cell receptor beta chains from one sample sequenced in a study of cytomegalovirus exposure and HLA in healthy donors. The primer mix had 60 Vbeta and 13 Jbeta primers. Here immunoSEQ multiplex PCR was the method, and the copy in TCRdb shows in-frame clones only, minus some. The sample gives 150,000 to 200,000 clones, roughly three quarters of which show up once; 1.5% to 2% is in the top ten. Material for sequencing was PBMCs. These receptors all stem from a woman aged 45-65 years in good health and CMV-seronegative.

The gene calls are TRBV5-1 and TRBJ2-7; 7 bases line up with TRBD1. The junction had 6 bases not matched to a gene; V was cut back by 0 bases and J by 3 bases. This CDR3 is 15 amino acids long. Germline lookup yields CDR1 SGHRS and CDR2 YFSETQ. CDR3 sequence: CASSLGGQAYYEQYF. The CDR3 region has the DNA TGCGCCAGCAGCTTGGGAGGACAGGCTTACTACGAGCAGTACTTC. The full variable domain, with the rest looked up from reference TRBV5-1 and TRBJ2-7, is KAGVTQTPRYLIKTRGQQVTLSCSPISGHRSVSWYQQTPGQGLQFLFEYFSETQRNKGNFPGRFSGRQFSNSRSEMNVSTLELGDSALYLCASSLGGQAYYEQYFGPGTRLTVT.

J is TRBJ1-5 and V is TRBV6-1, with D hard to call. V shed 6 bases and J shed 0 bases, with 12 bases lying between them. The CDR3 runs to 15 residues. Germline V gene lookup returns CDR1 MNHNS and CDR2 SASEGT. This chain's CDR3 is CASSRTENSNQPQHF. The CDR3 DNA follows: TGTGCCAGCAGCCGAACAGAGAATAGCAATCAGCCCCAGCATTTT.

Only a few counts were recorded for this clone. The V call is TRBV28, the J call TRBJ1-2; D is ambiguous. The germline V and J ends were trimmed by 4 bases and 4 bases, with 10 bases remaining between them. The CDR3 covers 13 residues. Germline CDR1 reads MDHEN; CDR2 reads SYDVKM. The CDR3 reads CASSSPHPYGYTF. CDR3 nucleotide sequence: TGTGCCAGCAGTTCCCCACACCCCTATGGCTACACCTTC.

This clone was seen a handful of times. The rearrangement uses TRBV7-2 and TRBJ2-1, with D tentatively TRBD2 (6 bases). The germline V gene encodes CDR1 SGHTA and CDR2 FQGNSA. The V gene lost 6 bases and the J gene lost 5 bases, with 17 bases spanning the gap. The CDR3 is 15 residues long. CDR3 region: CASSFDGGGDNEQFF. The CDR3 bases are TGTGCCAGCAGTTTCGACGGGGGAGGCGACAATGAGCAGTTCTTC.

The J gene is TRBJ2-2, the V gene TRBV6-5; perhaps TRBD2 as D (5 bases). Germline V CDR1 and CDR2: MNHEY, SVGAGI. The CDR3 length is 16 residues. V was pared by 2 bases and J by 6 bases, with 16 bases between. CDR3 nucleotides: TGTGCCAGCAGTTACGGGTGGGAGCTTAATCCCGGGGAGCTGTTTTTT. Translated, it gives CASSYGWELNPGELFF.

The chain couples TRBV9 to TRBJ2-2; the D gene is possibly TRBD1 (6 bases). Germline CDR1 and CDR2: SGDLS and YYNGEE. V shed 1 base and J shed 6 bases, with 13 bases lying between them. This CDR3 region has 15 residues. The CDR3 nucleotides are TGTGCCAGCAGCGTACGACAGGTATCTCCCGGGGAGCTGTTTTTT. Amino acids: CASSVRQVSPGELFF.

The chain employs TRBV6-5 and TRBJ1-1, with unresolved D. The germline CDR1 and CDR2 sequences are MNHEY and SVGAGI. V was cut by 4 bases and J by 1 base, with 10 bases left in between. CDR3 length equals 14 residues. The CDR3, as DNA: TGTGCCAGCAGTTTGACACACGGGAACACTGAAGCTTTCTTT. Encoded protein: CASSLTHGNTEAFF.

The J gene is TRBJ2-2, the V gene TRBV6-5; no clear D. V was cut by 0 bases and J by 7 bases, with 12 bases left in between. Germline lookup yields CDR1 MNHEY and CDR2 SVGAGI. The CDR3 covers 15 residues. CDR3 nucleotides: TGTGCCAGCAGTTACTCAGTAGCTTCGGGCGGGGAGCTGTTTTTT. Protein product: CASSYSVASGGELFF.

This clone was seen just once. The chain combines TRBV5-1 with TRBJ1-2; the D gene is possibly TRBD1 (5 bases). The CDR3 is 11 residues long. Looked up from germline, CDR1 is SGHRS and CDR2 is YFSETQ. V was cut by 1 base and J by 10 bases, with 8 bases left in between. The CDR3 protein is CASSLTGDYTF. The CDR3 DNA sequence: TGCGCCAGCAGCTTGACGGGGGACTACACCTTC.

CDR3 loop: CASSIQASQNIQYF. CDR3 bases: TGTGCCAGCAGTATCCAGGCTTCCCAAAACATTCAGTACTTC. This chain uses TRBV28 with TRBJ2-4; no reliable D call. V shed 5 bases and J shed 5 bases, with 13 bases lying between them. Germline values: CDR1 MDHEN, CDR2 SYDVKM. The CDR3 consists of 14 residues.

This clone showed up just once. The CDR3 is CASSLARAGLADSEQFF. CDR3 coding DNA: TGTGCCAGCAGTTTGGCGCGGGCCGGACTAGCGGATTCTGAGCAGTTCTTC. The chain links TRBV27 to TRBJ2-1; 10 nucleotides match TRBD2. V was pared by 3 bases and J by 9 bases, with 14 bases of the junction left unmatched. The CDR3 has 17 amino acids. Germline lookup yields CDR1 MNHEY and CDR2 SMNVEV (reference sequence).

V is TRBV9 and J is TRBJ1-6, with TRBD1 as a possible D gene (6 bases). The V end lost 4 bases, the J end lost 5 bases, and 13 bases lay between the germline ends. This CDR3 comprises 15 residues. Looked up from germline, CDR1 is SGDLS and CDR2 is YYNGEE. The DNA for the CDR3 is TGTGCCAGCAGCCTAAGAGCAGGGGATAATTCACCCCTCCACTTT. This translates into CASSLRAGDNSPLHF.

The V gene is TRBV6-1, the J gene TRBJ2-5; D is unresolved. CDR1 and CDR2 from the germline V gene are MNHNS and SASEGT. V was trimmed by 0 bases and J by 5 bases, leaving 13 bases between them. The CDR3 runs to 15 residues. CDR3 sequence: CASSEARILRETQYF. The CDR3 nucleotides are TGTGCCAGCAGTGAAGCGCGTATACTCCGGGAGACCCAGTACTTC.

The chain uses TRBV27 and TRBJ2-5; D perhaps matches TRBD2 (6 bases). The J call may be in error: the DNA end matches TRBJ2-7 better. Germline V CDR1 and CDR2: MNHEY, SMNVEV (reference sequence). The CDR3 runs to 15 residues. The CDR3, as DNA: TGTGCCAGCAGTTTATCGGAGGGTTTCCCCTACGAGCAGTACTTC. Encoded protein: CASSLSEGFPYEQYF.

The chain couples TRBV7-9 to TRBJ2-3; the D gene is possibly TRBD1 (5 bases). The CDR3 runs to 15 residues. Germline CDR1 SEHNR, CDR2 FQNEAQ (reference sequence). Trimming took 5 bases from V and 2 from J, leaving 14 bases between them. CDR3 nucleotides: TGTGCCAGCAGCGAGAAGTCCAGGGCCACAGATACGCAGTATTTT. Protein product: CASSEKSRATDTQYF.

This sequence joins TRBV7-3 and TRBJ2-2; the match to TRBD2 covers 15 bases. The V gene's germline CDR1 is SGHTA and CDR2 FQGTGA. CDR3 length equals 19 residues. V was pared by 5 bases and J by 4 bases, with 11 bases of the junction left unmatched. The CDR3 nucleotides read TGTGCCAGCAGCCTTAATGGACTAGCGGGAGGGCCGGGCACCGGGGAGCTGTTTTTT. This translates into CASSLNGLAGGPGTGELFF.

The chain recombines TRBV7-9 with TRBJ2-6; TRBD1 is a possible D gene (6 bases). The CDR3 is 18 residues long. The germline V and J ends were trimmed by 2 bases and 0 bases, with 14 bases remaining between them. Germline V lookup: CDR1 SEHNR, CDR2 FQNEAQ (reference sequence). The CDR3: CASSLLTGFISGANVLTF. In nucleotides, the CDR3 is TGTGCCAGCAGCTTATTAACAGGGTTCATCTCTGGGGCCAACGTCCTGACTTTC.